This T cell receptor beta chain derives from a study of cytomegalovirus exposure and HLA in healthy donors. Across the study: There were approximately 81 million unique TCRs (from HLA-typed donors) in an early data release. Study-level results: Presence/absence analyses assumed roughly uniform sequencing depth across donors, which may not hold.

A few counts support this clone. Its antigen is not known. After removal of 3 bases from V and 4 bases from J, the junction contained 2 bases not matched to a gene. CDR3 length: 14 amino acids. Germline values: CDR1 SGHTA, CDR2 FQGNSA. With 60 Vbeta and 13 Jbeta primers, the PCR was carried out. In the source study's methods: Later work found around 72 million unique TCR beta chains, with about 10 million shared. Profiled with immunoSEQ multiplex PCR; TCRdb holds only in-frame clones, not every one. For V, J and clone size, that table is used; D and trimming come from the DNA. The repertoire holds 75,000 to 100,000 clones, with approximately 76% as singletons.

Sequencing was carried out using PBMCs. The chain recombines TRBV7-2 with TRBJ1-3, with 8 bases aligning to TRBD1. This receptor was taken from a woman between 55 and 75 years old in good health and CMV-seropositive. In nucleotides, the CDR3 is TGTGCCAGCAGCTTCGGACAGGGAGGAAACACCATATATTTT. It codes for CASSFGQGGNTIYF.